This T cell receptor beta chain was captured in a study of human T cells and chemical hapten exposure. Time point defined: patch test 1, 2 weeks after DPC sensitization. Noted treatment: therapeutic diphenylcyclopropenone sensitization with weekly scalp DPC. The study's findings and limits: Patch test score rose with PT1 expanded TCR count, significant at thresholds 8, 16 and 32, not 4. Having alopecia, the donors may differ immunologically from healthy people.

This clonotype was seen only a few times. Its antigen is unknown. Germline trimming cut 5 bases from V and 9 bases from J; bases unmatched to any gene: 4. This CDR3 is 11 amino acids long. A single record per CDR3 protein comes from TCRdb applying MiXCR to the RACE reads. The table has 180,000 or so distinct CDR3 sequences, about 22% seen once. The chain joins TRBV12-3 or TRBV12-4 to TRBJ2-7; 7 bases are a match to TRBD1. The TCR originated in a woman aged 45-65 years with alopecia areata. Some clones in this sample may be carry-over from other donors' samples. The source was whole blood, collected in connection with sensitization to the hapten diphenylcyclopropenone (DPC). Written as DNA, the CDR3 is TGTGCCAGCAGTAGCAGACAGGGGCAGTACTTC. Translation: CASSSRQGQYF.